One sample yielded the 18 T cell receptor beta chains listed below, sequenced in a study of blood T cell repertoires in COVID-19. Only in-frame clones appear in the TCRdb table, and some are missing; sequencing was by immunoSEQ multiplex PCR. This table has 160,000 or so clones, 75% to 85% appearing once. The sequenced sample consisted of peripheral blood. These TCRs come from a woman aged 55-70 years with COVID-19, enrolled during active disease.

This chain connects TRBV3-1 (or the pseudogene TRBV3-2) to TRBJ1-2; tentative D call: TRBD1 (6 bases). Trimming shortened V by 0 bases and J by 5 bases, and 7 bases separated the two germline ends. Germline loops: CDR1 LGHDT, CDR2 YNNKEL (reference sequence). CDR3 length: 13 amino acids. CDR3 nucleotide sequence: TGTGCCAGCAGCCAAGACAGGGGTTATGGCTACACCTTC. Translating it yields CASSQDRGYGYTF.

V and J are TRBV5-1 and TRBJ1-6, with TRBD1 as a possible D gene (6 bases). V lost 0 bases and J 7 bases, leaving 14 bases between the germline ends. The CDR3 runs 16 residues. The germline V gene encodes CDR1 SGHRS and CDR2 YFSETQ. The CDR3 DNA reads TGCGCCAGCAGCTTGGAAACAGGGCGCATGAATTCACCCCTCCACTTT. Translated, it gives CASSLETGRMNSPLHF. The whole variable domain, remainder taken from reference TRBV5-1 and TRBJ1-6, is KAGVTQTPRYLIKTRGQQVTLSCSPISGHRSVSWYQQTPGQGLQFLFEYFSETQRNKGNFPGRFSGRQFSNSRSEMNVSTLELGDSALYLCASSLETGRMNSPLHFGNGTRLTVT.

This sequence joins TRBV15 and TRBJ2-7, with D possibly matching TRBD2 (5 bases). Trimming took off 1 base at V and 10 bases at J, with 8 bases between the two ends. In germline, CDR1 is LNHNV, CDR2 YYDKDF (reference sequence). The CDR3 runs 11 residues. CDR3 in DNA: TGTGCCACCAGCAGAGGGACTCTACAGTACTTC. Residues: CATSRGTLQYF.

The chain uses TRBV29-1 and TRBJ1-2; 9 bases align to TRBD1. This CDR3 is 12 amino acids long. V lost 6 bases and J lost 7; bases outside the gene matches: 6. Germline V CDR1 and CDR2: SQVTM, ANQGSEA. The CDR3 loop is CSVDRGGSGYTF. The CDR3 bases are TGCAGCGTGGACAGGGGAGGAAGTGGCTACACCTTC.

The chain combines TRBV19 with TRBJ2-6; D uncertain. This CDR3 spans 15 amino acids. V was cut by 6 bases and J by 2 bases, with 11 bases left in between. Germline V CDR1 and CDR2: LNHDA, SQIVND (reference sequence). CDR3 sequence reads: CASSIPLAGANVLTF. In nucleotides, the CDR3 is TGTGCCAGTAGCATTCCACTCGCTGGGGCCAACGTCCTGACTTTC.

This clone was counted only a few times. The chain combines TRBV19 with TRBJ1-2; D not certain. V was pared by 7 bases and J by 0 bases, with 15 bases between. This CDR3 comprises 15 residues. Germline loops: CDR1 LNHDA, CDR2 SQIVND (reference sequence). The CDR3 protein is CASKTQANANYGYTF. The CDR3 region has the DNA TGTGCCAGTAAAACCCAGGCAAACGCTAACTATGGCTACACCTTC.

V and J are TRBV29-1 and TRBJ1-1; 11 bases map to TRBD1. V lost 7 bases, J lost 1 base, and 5 bases stayed unmatched. The CDR3 runs to 14 residues. CDR1 and CDR2 (germline): SQVTM, ANQGSEA. CDR3: CSGGQGVSNTEAFF. The CDR3 DNA sequence: TGCAGCGGGGGACAGGGGGTCTCGAACACTGAAGCTTTCTTT.

The chain employs TRBV6-6 and TRBJ1-1; D is uncertain. Looked up from germline, CDR1 is MNHNY and CDR2 is SVGAGI (reference sequence). The CDR3 totals 12 residues. V lost 4 bases and J 12 bases, leaving 15 bases between the germline ends. CDR3 loop: CASSSLGLVTFF. The DNA for the CDR3 is TGTGCCAGCAGTTCTCTAGGACTTGTAACTTTCTTT.

In this sample, this clone turned up a few times. The CDR3 DNA is TGTGCCAGCAGTTTCGGGTCGGGAGCGATCCAAGAGACCCAGTACTTC. The encoded protein is CASSFGSGAIQETQYF. V and J are TRBV6-5 and TRBJ2-5, with a possible D match to TRBD2 (6 bases). The CDR3 covers 16 residues. Trimming removed 4 bases at V and 1 base at J, with 16 bases between. Looked up from germline, CDR1 is MNHEY and CDR2 is SVGAGI.

The chain links TRBV18 to TRBJ2-3, with TRBD1 as a possible D gene (5 bases). The germline V gene has CDR1 KGHSH and CDR2 LQKENI. The V end was cut by 2 bases, the J end by 2 bases, with 11 bases between. This CDR3 has 15 amino acids. CDR3 sequence reads: CASSPIPQDTDTQYF. CDR3 nucleotides: TGTGCCAGCTCACCAATCCCACAGGACACAGATACGCAGTATTTT.

The chain recombines TRBV6-6 with TRBJ1-1, with no clear D. Per the germline V gene, CDR1 is MNHNY and CDR2 is SVGAGI (reference sequence). Trimming took off 10 bases at V and 6 bases at J, with 15 bases between the two ends. The CDR3 runs 12 residues. The CDR3 sequence is CATGKDFAEAFF. CDR3 DNA sequence: TGTGCCACGGGGAAGGATTTCGCTGAAGCTTTCTTT.

This chain uses TRBV6-6 with TRBJ2-7, with D perhaps TRBD1 (7 bases). This CDR3 is 18 amino acids long. V was trimmed by 5 bases and J by 6 bases, leaving 29 bases between them. Germline values: CDR1 MNHNY, CDR2 SVGAGI (reference sequence). The CDR3 DNA reads as TGTGCCAGCAGTCGGCAGGGGGATATACTAGCCCCACTTAGCGAGCAGTACTTC. Encoded protein: CASSRQGDILAPLSEQYF.

V and J are TRBV7-2 and TRBJ2-7; TRBD2 matches at 7 bases. There are 16 residues in the CDR3. CDR1 is SGHTA, CDR2 FQGNSA, per germline. The junction had 9 bases not matched to a gene; V was cut back by 1 base and J by 3 bases. CDR3 sequence (DNA): TGTGCCAGCAGCTTAGGTTCCGCGGGAGCGCACTACGAGCAGTACTTC. Protein sequence: CASSLGSAGAHYEQYF.

The chain couples TRBV6-5 to TRBJ1-1; 10 positions agree with TRBD1. This CDR3 spans 14 amino acids. In germline, CDR1 is MNHEY, CDR2 SVGAGI. The V segment lost 4 bases and the J segment 4 bases; nucleotides outside the gene matches: 3. CDR3 sequence: CASSLTGGSTEAFF. CDR3 sequence (DNA): TGTGCCAGCAGTTTGACAGGGGGCTCCACTGAAGCTTTCTTT.

This clone showed up just a few times. CDR3 nucleotides: TGTGCCAGCTCACCATCCGGGGTCGGGGAGCTGTTTTTT. Translating gives CASSPSGVGELFF. This chain connects TRBV18 to TRBJ2-2, with D possibly TRBD2 on 5 matching bases. Trimming took off 2 bases at V and 7 bases at J, with 8 bases between the two ends. Germline assignment: CDR1 KGHSH and CDR2 LQKENI. This CDR3 is 13 amino acids long.

This clone was detected only once. The chain couples TRBV14 to TRBJ2-5; a possible D gene is TRBD2 (6 bases). Per the germline V gene, CDR1 is SGHDN and CDR2 is FVKESK. V was trimmed by 0 bases and J by 3 bases, leaving 11 bases between them. CDR3 length: 15 amino acids. The chain's CDR3 is CASSQELAAKETQYF. CDR3 coding DNA: TGTGCCAGCAGCCAAGAGTTAGCGGCTAAAGAGACCCAGTACTTC. The variable domain in full, with the rest retrieved from reference TRBV14 and TRBJ2-5, is EAGVTQFPSHSVIEKGQTVTLRCDPISGHDNLYWYRRVMGKEIKFLLHFVKESKQDESGMPNNRFLAERTGGTYSTLKVQPAELEDSGVYFCASSQELAAKETQYFGPGTRLLVL.

This rearrangement joins TRBV6-4 to TRBJ2-1; TRBD1 is a possible D gene (6 bases). The V and J ends lost 5 bases and 8 bases respectively, with 16 bases between them. There are 14 residues in the CDR3. Germline-derived CDR1 and CDR2 are MRHNA and SNTAGT. The CDR3 loop reads CASSRQQGRDEQFF. Written as DNA, the CDR3 is TGTGCCAGCAGTCGACAACAGGGTAGGGATGAGCAGTTCTTC.

This clone has more than one count but fewer than ten. This chain joins TRBV28 and TRBJ1-5; weak D call: TRBD1 (5 bases). The germline V and J ends were trimmed by 2 bases and 2 bases, with 10 bases remaining between them. The CDR3 sequence is 15 residues long. Per germline, CDR1 MDHEN and CDR2 SYDVKM. The CDR3 region has the DNA TGTGCCAGCAGTTTAGGGTCCAGGGGCAATCAGCCCCAGCATTTT. It is translated as CASSLGSRGNQPQHF.